The clone carrying this T cell receptor (beta chain) was seen ten or more times. Its antigen is currently unknown. The source of the sample is a study of CD8+CD57+ T cells in acquired aplastic anemia. Whole-study context: DNA per sorted CD4+ or CD8+ sample ranged 0.2 to 27.4 ug, averaging 3.2 ug. Whole-study results and caveats: There were 25 to 35 CD8+ CDR3 sequences that occurred in both patients and controls.

TCR beta VDJ and CDR3 profiles were obtained from a genomic DNA template. TCRdb reanalysed the reads using MiXCR and keeps one entry per CDR3 protein. Altogether about 220,000 distinct CDR3 sequences are present, around 32% being singletons, with the ten largest covering around 1.1%. The CDR3 is 13 amino acids. CDR1 is LNHDA and CDR2 is SQIVND in the germline V gene (reference sequence). V dropped 0 bases and J dropped 4 bases, with 4 bases sitting between them. Sequenced material: sorted CD4+, CD8+, or CD8+CD57+ T cells (not recorded which) from PBMCs. The rearrangement joins TRBV19 to TRBJ1-3, with D hard to call. This TCR derives from a human donor in good health, serving as a control. CDR3 protein: CASSIEQGNTIYF. The CDR3 DNA reads TGTGCCAGTAGTATAGAACAGGGAAACACCATATATTTT.